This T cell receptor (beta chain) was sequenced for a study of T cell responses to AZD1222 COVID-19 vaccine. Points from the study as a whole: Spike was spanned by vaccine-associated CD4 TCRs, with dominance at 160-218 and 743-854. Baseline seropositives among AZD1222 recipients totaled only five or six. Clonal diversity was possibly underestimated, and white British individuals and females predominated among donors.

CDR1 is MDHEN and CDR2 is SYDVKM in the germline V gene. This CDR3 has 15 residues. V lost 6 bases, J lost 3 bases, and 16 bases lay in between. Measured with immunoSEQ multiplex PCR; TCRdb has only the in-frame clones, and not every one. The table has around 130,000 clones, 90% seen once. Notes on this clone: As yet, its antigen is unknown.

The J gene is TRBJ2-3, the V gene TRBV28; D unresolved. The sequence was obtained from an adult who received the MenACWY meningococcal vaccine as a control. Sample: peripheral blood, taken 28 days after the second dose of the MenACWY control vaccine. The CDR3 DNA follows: TGTGCCAGCAGCACCCGGGCCGCACCTACAGATACGCAGTATTTT. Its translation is CASSTRAAPTDTQYF.